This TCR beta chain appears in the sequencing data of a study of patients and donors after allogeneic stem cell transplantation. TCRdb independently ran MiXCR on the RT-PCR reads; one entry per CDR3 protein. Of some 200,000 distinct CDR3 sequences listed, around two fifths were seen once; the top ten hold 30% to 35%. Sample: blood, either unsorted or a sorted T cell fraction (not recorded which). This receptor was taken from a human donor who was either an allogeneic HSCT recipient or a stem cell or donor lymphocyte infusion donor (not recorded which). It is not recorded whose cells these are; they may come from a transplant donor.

Here the CDR3 reads CASSLIRIPEAFF. CDR3 bases: TGTGCCAGCAGCTTGATTCGGATACCCGAAGCTTTCTTT. The rearrangement links TRBV11-2 to TRBJ1-1; D not certain. CDR3 length equals 13 residues. CDR1 and CDR2 (germline): SGHAT, FQNNGV. Deletions cut 3 bases from V and 8 bases from J, with 13 bases between. Full variable domain (missing parts from reference TRBV11-2 and TRBJ1-1): EAGVAQSPRYKIIEKRQSVAFWCNPISGHATLYWYQQILGQGPKLLIQFQNNGVVDDSQLPKDRFSAERLKGVDSTLKIQPAKLEDSAVYLCASSLIRIPEAFFGQGTRLTVV.